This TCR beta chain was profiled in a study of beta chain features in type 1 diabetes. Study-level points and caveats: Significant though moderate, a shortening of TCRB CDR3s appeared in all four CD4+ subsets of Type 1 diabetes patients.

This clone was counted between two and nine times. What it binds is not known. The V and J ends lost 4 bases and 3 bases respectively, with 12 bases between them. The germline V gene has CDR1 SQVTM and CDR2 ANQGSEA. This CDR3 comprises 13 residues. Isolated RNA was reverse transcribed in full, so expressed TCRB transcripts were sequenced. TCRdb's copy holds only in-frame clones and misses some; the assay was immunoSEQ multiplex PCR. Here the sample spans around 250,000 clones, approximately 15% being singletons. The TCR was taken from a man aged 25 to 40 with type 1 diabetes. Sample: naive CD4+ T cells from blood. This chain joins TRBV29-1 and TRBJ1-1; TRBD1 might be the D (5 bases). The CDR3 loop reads CSVARGEDTEAFF. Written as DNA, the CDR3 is TGCAGCGTTGCGCGGGGGGAGGACACTGAAGCTTTCTTT.